This T cell receptor beta chain was sequenced for a study of T cell responses to AZD1222 COVID-19 vaccine. Findings and limits, study-wide: Only after the peak T cell response were repertoires sampled. Reports indicate that nearly half of spike-specific TCRs are directed at unmutated variant regions. Seropositive status at baseline applied to only a handful of AZD1222 recipients. Mostly white British, mostly female donors; authors suggested clonal diversity may be underestimated.

The assay was immunoSEQ multiplex PCR, and TCRdb's table has in-frame clones only and misses some. The repertoire holds about 100,000 clones, approximately 89% seen once, with about 3% in the top ten. On this clone itself: Its specificity is not known.

The source is an adult in good health. The sample in question was peripheral blood, obtained on day 0 of MenACWY control vaccination.

CDR3 loop: CASSPIMSGGTLSSYEQYF. CDR3 nucleotides: TGTGCCAGCTCACCAATAATGAGCGGGGGAACGTTGAGCTCCTACGAGCAGTACTTC. V and J are TRBV18 and TRBJ2-7, with TRBD2 matching 8 bases. In germline, CDR1 is KGHSH, CDR2 LQKENI. This CDR3 has 19 amino acids. V was pared by 2 bases and J by 0 bases, with 15 bases of the junction left unmatched. Full variable domain (rest looked up from reference TRBV18 and TRBJ2-7): NAGVMQNPRHLVRRRGQEARLRCSPMKGHSHVYWYRQLPEEGLKFMVYLQKENIIDESGMPKERFSAEFPKEGPSILRIQQVVRGDSAAYFCASSPIMSGGTLSSYEQYFGPGTRLTVT.